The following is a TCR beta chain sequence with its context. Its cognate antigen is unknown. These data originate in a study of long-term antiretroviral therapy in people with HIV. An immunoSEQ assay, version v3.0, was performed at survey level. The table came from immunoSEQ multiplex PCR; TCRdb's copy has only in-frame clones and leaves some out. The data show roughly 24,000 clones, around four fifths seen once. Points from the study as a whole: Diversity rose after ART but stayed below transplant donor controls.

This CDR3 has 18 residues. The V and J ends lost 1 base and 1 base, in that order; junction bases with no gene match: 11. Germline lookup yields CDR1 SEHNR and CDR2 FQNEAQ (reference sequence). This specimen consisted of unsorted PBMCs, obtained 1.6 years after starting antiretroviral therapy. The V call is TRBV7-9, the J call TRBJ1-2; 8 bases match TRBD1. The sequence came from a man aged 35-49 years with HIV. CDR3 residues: CASSLEGAGGLFNYGYTF. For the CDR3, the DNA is TGTGCCAGCAGCTTAGAGGGGGCAGGGGGCCTCTTTAACTATGGCTACACCTTC.